Each of the 5 T cell receptor beta chains below was sequenced from the same sample in a study of T cell repertoires in cytomegalovirus infection. MiXCR, run by TCRdb on the reads, gives a single entry per CDR3 protein. This table has roughly 320,000 distinct CDR3 sequences, 9.5% appearing once. Material: PBMCs. These receptor sequences come from a human donor in good health (CMV status not recorded). Some clones in this sample may be carry-over from other donors' samples.

The chain employs TRBV12-3 or TRBV12-4 and TRBJ1-1, with 8 bases fitting TRBD1. The V segment lost 3 bases and the J segment 1 base; nucleotides outside the gene matches: 4. The CDR3 totals 15 residues. The CDR3 DNA reads TGTGCCAGCAGTTTCCGGACAGGGCCGAACACTGAAGCTTTCTTT. Its translation: CASSFRTGPNTEAFF.

This clonotype was seen a few times. This chain uses TRBV3-1 with TRBJ2-1, with 11 bases matching TRBD2. Germline CDR1 reads LGHDT; CDR2 reads YNNKEL (reference sequence). The J segment lost 4 bases and the V segment lost 4 bases, leaving 6 bases of the junction unmatched. CDR3 length: 16 amino acids. CDR3 sequence (DNA): TGTGCCAGCAGCCGCGGCCCTAGCGGGGGGTACAATGAGCAGTTCTTC. Amino acids: CASSRGPSGGYNEQFF.

This clonotype was detected ten times or more. The chain combines TRBV7-2 with TRBJ1-4; D is unclear. V lost 3 bases and J 8 bases, leaving 13 bases between the germline ends. CDR1 is SGHTA and CDR2 is FQGNSA in the germline V gene. This CDR3 comprises 14 residues. The CDR3 DNA is TGTGCCAGCAGCTTTGGAACAGTCGGGGAAAAACTGTTTTTT. Translation: CASSFGTVGEKLFF.

This clonotype appeared many times. The genes are TRBV10-3 and TRBJ2-7, with D possibly being TRBD1 or TRBD2 (5 bases each). Germline values: CDR1 ENHRY, CDR2 SYGVKD. CDR3 length equals 12 residues. Trimming removed 8 bases from V and 7 bases from J, with 15 bases in between. Written as DNA, the CDR3 is TGTGCCATCCGGGACCAAGCATGGGAGCAGTACTTC. Amino acids: CAIRDQAWEQYF.

The chain combines TRBV2 with TRBJ2-7, with D perhaps given as TRBD1 or TRBD2 (7 bases each). Trimming left V 4 bases short and J 6 bases short, with 16 bases between. Per the germline V gene, CDR1 is SNHLY and CDR2 is FYNNEI. The CDR3 loop spans 14 amino acids. In DNA, the CDR3 is TGTGCCAGCAGTGCCTCCAGGGGGGGGGGCGAGCAGTACTTC. This codes for CASSASRGGGEQYF.